Listed here are 10 T cell receptor beta chains from one sample, sequenced in a study of CD8+CD57+ T cells in acquired aplastic anemia. Sequenced patients had shown CD8+CD57+ cell expansion by flow cytometry. According to the study, genomic DNA was the template for TCR beta VDJ and CDR3 profiling. TCRdb passed the reads through MiXCR, listing each CDR3 protein once. The sample contains around 210,000 distinct CDR3 sequences, about 60% of which appear only once. Sequencing input: sorted CD4+, CD8+, or CD8+CD57+ T cells (not recorded which) from PBMCs. The source of these receptors is a human donor with aplastic anemia.

This clonotype was seen ten or more times. The chain couples TRBV2 to TRBJ2-7, with 7 bases lining up with TRBD2. The CDR3 sequence is 14 residues long. The germline CDR1 and CDR2 sequences are SNHLY and FYNNEI. V shed 8 bases, J shed 1 base, and the junction held 8 bases outside the gene matches. The CDR3 DNA sequence: TGTGCCAGCTCATGGGAGGGGAGTTCCTACGAGCAGTACTTC. Translation: CASSWEGSSYEQYF.

The chain links TRBV15 to TRBJ1-1; D perhaps matches TRBD1 (5 bases). CDR1 is LNHNV, CDR2 YYDKDF, per germline (reference sequence). The CDR3 is 13 amino acids. Trimming cost V 6 bases and J 1 base, with 9 bases left between them. CDR3 sequence: CATSLGANTEAFF. CDR3 sequence (DNA): TGTGCCACCAGTCTCGGGGCGAACACTGAAGCTTTCTTT.

This clonotype was seen more than once but under ten times. The chain employs TRBV7-9 and TRBJ2-1; D not certain. In germline, CDR1 is SEHNR, CDR2 FQNEAQ (reference sequence). The CDR3 totals 12 residues. Trimming removed 5 bases from V and 9 bases from J, with 11 bases in between. CDR3 protein: CASSPTVVEQFF. The CDR3 nucleotides read TGTGCCAGCAGCCCCACCGTCGTTGAGCAGTTCTTC. Drawing the rest from reference TRBV7-9 and TRBJ2-1, the complete variable domain is DTGVSQNPRHKITKRGQNVTFRCDPISEHNRLYWYRQTLGQGPEFLTYFQNEAQLEKSRLLSDRFSAERPKGSFSTLEIQRTEQGDSAMYLCASSPTVVEQFFGPGTRLTVL.

This clonotype was counted at least ten times. The chain uses TRBV5-1 and TRBJ2-2; D may be TRBD2 (6 bases). Germline values: CDR1 SGHRS, CDR2 YFSETQ. CDR3 length: 18 residues. V lost 1 base and J 7 bases, leaving 23 bases between the germline ends. CDR3 sequence reads: CASSLSKSGLPLLGELFF. CDR3 nucleotide sequence: TGCGCCAGCAGCTTGAGCAAGTCGGGACTCCCATTGCTCGGGGAGCTGTTTTTT.

CDR3 sequence reads: CSARVRGDEQFF. The DNA for the CDR3 is TGCAGTGCTAGAGTGAGGGGGGATGAGCAGTTCTTC. V is TRBV20-1 and J is TRBJ2-1, with D possibly being TRBD1 or TRBD2 (6 bases each). Germline loops: CDR1 DFQATT, CDR2 SNEGSKA (reference sequence). The CDR3 has 12 amino acids. Trimming pared 1 base from V and 8 bases from J, leaving 9 bases between.

This clonotype was found many times. V usage is TRBV15 and J usage is TRBJ2-1; D is uncertain. Looked up from germline, CDR1 is LNHNV and CDR2 is YYDKDF (reference sequence). V dropped 2 bases and J dropped 4 bases, with 15 bases sitting between them. This CDR3 has 16 residues. This CDR3 reads CATSRPDSDRYNEQFF. DNA of the CDR3: TGTGCCACCAGCAGACCTGACTCGGACCGATACAATGAGCAGTTCTTC.

The rearrangement links TRBV20-1 to TRBJ2-1; D unclear. This CDR3 is 10 amino acids long. Trimming pared 6 bases from V and 8 bases from J, leaving 8 bases between. Germline CDR1 DFQATT, CDR2 SNEGSKA (reference sequence). The CDR3, as DNA: TGCAGTGCCGAGGAAGATGAGCAGTTCTTC. It codes for CSAEEDEQFF.

Concerning this clonotype itself: Since a much larger clone is just one base distant, this may be a read error. The V call is TRBV5-6, the J call TRBJ2-3, with a possible D match to TRBD1 (6 bases). Germline lookup yields CDR1 SGHDT and CDR2 YYEEEE. V lost 0 bases to trimming and J lost 4 bases, with 6 bases between them. The CDR3 is 13 amino acids. CDR3 DNA: TGTGCCAGCAGCTTGGGGGGGCCAGATACGCAGTATTTT. As protein: CASSLGGPDTQYF.

Points on this clonotype: One end of the junction is discordant with germline, which a read error may explain. This chain uses TRBV15 with TRBJ2-3; D might be TRBD1 (6 bases). The CDR3 consists of 16 residues. Per germline, CDR1 LNHNV and CDR2 YYDKDF (reference sequence). CDR3 loop: CATSRGPGILTGTQYF. In DNA form, the CDR3 reads TGTGCCACCAGCAGAGGGCCCGGGATCCTGACAGGTACGCAGTATTTT.

The chain links TRBV5-6 to TRBJ1-6; unclear D gene. This CDR3 spans 13 amino acids. Germline assignment: CDR1 SGHDT and CDR2 YYEEEE. V was cut by 0 bases and J by 8 bases, with 6 bases left in between. The CDR3 DNA reads TGTGCCAGCAGCTTGGCCCTGGATTCACCCCTCCACTTT. Translated, it gives CASSLALDSPLHF.